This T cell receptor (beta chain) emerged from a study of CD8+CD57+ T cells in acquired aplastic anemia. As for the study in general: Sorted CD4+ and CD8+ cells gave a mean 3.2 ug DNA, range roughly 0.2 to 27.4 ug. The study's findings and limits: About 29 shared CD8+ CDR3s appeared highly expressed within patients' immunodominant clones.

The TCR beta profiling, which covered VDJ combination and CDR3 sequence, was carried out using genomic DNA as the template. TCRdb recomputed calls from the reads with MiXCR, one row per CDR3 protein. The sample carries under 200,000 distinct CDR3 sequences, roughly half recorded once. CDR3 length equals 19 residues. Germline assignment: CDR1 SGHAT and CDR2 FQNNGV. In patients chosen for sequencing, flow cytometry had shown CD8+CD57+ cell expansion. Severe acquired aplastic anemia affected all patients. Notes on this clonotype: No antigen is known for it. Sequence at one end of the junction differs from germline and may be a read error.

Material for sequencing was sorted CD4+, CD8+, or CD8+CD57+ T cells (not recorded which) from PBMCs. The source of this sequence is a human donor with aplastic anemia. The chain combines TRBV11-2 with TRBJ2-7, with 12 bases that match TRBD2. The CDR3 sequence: CASSLVGRLAGGFLNEQCF. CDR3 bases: TGTGCCAGCAGCTTAGTTGGCAGGCTAGCGGGAGGGTTTTTGAACGAGCAGTGCTTC.